These T cell receptor beta chains were read from a single sample in a study of T cell responses to AZD1222 COVID-19 vaccine. The table came from immunoSEQ multiplex PCR; TCRdb's copy has only in-frame clones and leaves some out. The repertoire includes some 130,000 clones, over 75% of them detected once, and 6.9% sits in the top ten. Sequenced material: peripheral blood, taken on day 0 of AZD1222 vaccination. The receptor set was obtained from an adult in good health. Each CDR3 is given with its conserved first and last residue. A D gene is named only where the DNA matches it firmly. Clone size appears in some rows only: once, few, many, or a class for an expanded clone.

TRBV6-5	13	TRBJ1-1	-	-	CASSYTRGQQAFF	TGTGCCAGCAGTTACACCCGGGGCCAGCAAGCTTTCTTT
TRBV5-1	16	TRBJ1-1	-	-	CASSLKRGSRGTEAFF	TGCGCCAGCAGCCTTAAGCGGGGCTCTCGGGGCACTGAAGCTTTCTTT
TRBV28	14	TRBJ2-3	-	-	CASLRATDVNTQYF	TGTGCCAGCCTCAGGGCAACAGACGTCAATACGCAGTATTTT
TRBV30	14	TRBJ1-5	-	-	CAWSREQFDQPQHF	TGTGCCTGGAGTCGGGAACAGTTCGATCAGCCCCAGCATTTT
TRBV6-2/TRBV6-3	14	TRBJ2-7	-	TRBD2	CASSLGLAAYEQYF	TGTGCCAGCAGTTTAGGACTAGCGGCCTACGAGCAGTACTTC
TRBV28	13	TRBJ2-7	-	-	CASSLGVSYEQYF	TGTGCCAGCAGTCTGGGGGTCTCCTACGAGCAGTACTTC
TRBV28	11	TRBJ2-7	once	TRBD1	CASRTGYEQYF	TGTGCCAGCCGGACAGGCTACGAGCAGTACTTC
TRBV30	15	TRBJ1-6	-	TRBD1	CAWNRQGAGNSPLHF	TGTGCCTGGAACAGACAGGGGGCGGGGAATTCACCCCTCCACTTT
TRBV19	16	TRBJ1-2	-	-	CASTNWGAGLNYGYTF	TGTGCCAGTACCAATTGGGGTGCGGGGCTGAACTATGGCTACACCTTC
TRBV15	14	TRBJ1-1	-	TRBD1	CATSQGLTGAEAFF	TGTGCCACCTCGCAGGGTCTGACAGGGGCTGAAGCTTTCTTT
TRBV2	15	TRBJ1-5	once	TRBD1	CASLQGFGSNQPQHF	TGTGCCAGTCTACAGGGGTTTGGGAGCAATCAGCCCCAGCATTTT
TRBV2	12	TRBJ1-5	-	-	CASSVTRGPLHF	TGTGCCAGCAGTGTTACCAGGGGCCCCCTGCATTTT
TRBV9	16	TRBJ2-3	-	TRBD2	CASSVAASGFTDTQYF	TGTGCCAGCAGCGTCGCGGCTAGCGGTTTCACAGATACGCAGTATTTT
TRBV19	18	TRBJ1-5	-	-	CASRFGQQDKYSNQPQHF	TGTGCCAGTAGGTTTGGACAACAGGACAAGTATAGCAATCAGCCCCAGCATTTT
TRBV28	14	TRBJ1-1	once	-	CASSSRILNTEAFF	TGTGCCAGCAGTTCCCGAATCCTGAACACTGAAGCTTTCTTT
TRBV18	15	TRBJ2-1	-	TRBD1	CASSPMGQRYNEQFF	TGTGCCAGCTCACCTATGGGACAGCGCTACAATGAGCAGTTCTTC
TRBV6-5	11	TRBJ2-1	once	-	CASRRFNEQFF	TGTGCCAGCAGACGTTTCAATGAGCAGTTCTTC
TRBV2	15	TRBJ2-7	-	-	CASSRIRLGAYEQYF	TGTGCCAGCAGCCGAATCCGACTAGGTGCCTACGAGCAGTACTTC
TRBV9	16	TRBJ2-1	-	TRBD1	CASSLRGQGAHNEQFF	TGTGCCAGCAGCTTACGGGGGCAGGGGGCCCACAATGAGCAGTTCTTC
TRBV5-1	16	TRBJ2-1	once	TRBD2	CASSLVRAGGPHEQFF	TGCGCCAGCAGCTTGGTCCGCGCGGGGGGGCCACATGAGCAGTTCTTC
TRBV5-4	13	TRBJ2-2	-	-	CASSLDQSGELFF	TGTGCCAGCAGCTTGGATCAGTCCGGGGAGCTGTTTTTT
TRBV4-3	14	TRBJ2-7	-	TRBD1	CASAPGTGVYEQYF	TGCGCCAGCGCACCCGGGACAGGGGTTTACGAGCAGTACTTC
TRBV18	14	TRBJ1-5	once	-	CASSPREQGQPQHF	TGTGCCAGCTCACCACGGGAACAGGGCCAGCCCCAGCATTTT
TRBV4-1	15	TRBJ1-5	-	-	CASSQVGHRNQPQHF	TGCGCCAGCAGCCAAGTTGGACACCGCAATCAGCCCCAGCATTTT
TRBV4-3	14	TRBJ1-1	-	-	CASANPGGATEAFF	TGCGCCAGCGCCAACCCCGGAGGGGCCACTGAAGCTTTCTTT
TRBV3-1/TRBV3-2	14	TRBJ1-1	-	-	CASSQFGQHTEAFF	TGTGCCAGCAGCCAATTCGGACAGCACACTGAAGCTTTCTTT
TRBV11-2	14	TRBJ2-7	-	TRBD1	CASSLQDRAGEQYF	TGTGCCAGCAGCCTACAGGACAGGGCAGGGGAGCAGTACTTC
TRBV28	14	TRBJ1-2	few	-	CASSLGQGNYGYTF	TGTGCCAGCAGTTTAGGGCAGGGTAACTATGGCTACACCTTC
TRBV7-3	13	TRBJ1-1	-	-	CASSLMTQVEAFF	TGTGCCAGCAGCTTAATGACCCAGGTTGAAGCTTTCTTT
TRBV28	12	TRBJ1-6	-	TRBD1	CASSKGQGSNHF	TGTGCCAGCAGTAAGGGACAGGGTAGTAACCACTTT
TRBV5-1	15	TRBJ2-7	-	-	CASSLRPGASYEQYF	TGCGCCAGCAGCTTAAGGCCGGGGGCCTCCTACGAGCAGTACTTC
TRBV4-2	14	TRBJ1-1	-	TRBD1	CASSTMTGIPEAFF	TGTGCCAGCAGCACAATGACAGGGATCCCTGAAGCTTTCTTT
TRBV4-1	16	TRBJ2-3	-	-	CASSPIPGPYTDTQYF	TGCGCCAGCAGCCCGATTCCGGGACCCTACACAGATACGCAGTATTTT
TRBV9	15	TRBJ2-6	-	-	CASSVANSGANVLTF	TGTGCCAGCAGCGTAGCCAACTCTGGGGCCAACGTCCTGACTTTC
TRBV19	16	TRBJ2-3	-	-	CASSTFPGASTDTQYF	TGTGCCAGTAGTACCTTCCCCGGGGCCAGCACAGATACGCAGTATTTT
TRBV13	15	TRBJ2-5	-	TRBD2	CASSLGGGVRETQYF	TGTGCCAGCAGCTTAGGCGGGGGGGTTCGGGAGACCCAGTACTTC
TRBV27	13	TRBJ1-1	-	-	CASSQYRVGEAFF	TGTGCCAGCAGTCAATACAGGGTTGGTGAAGCTTTCTTT
TRBV4-1	17	TRBJ1-3	few	-	CASSQLDMGLSGNTIYF	TGCGCCAGCAGCCAGCTAGATATGGGACTCTCTGGAAACACCATATATTTT
TRBV5-4	16	TRBJ2-7	-	-	CASSWGGYRKPYEQYF	TGTGCCAGCAGCTGGGGGGGCTACCGTAAACCCTACGAGCAGTACTTC
TRBV4-3	15	TRBJ2-3	-	-	CASSLYGRTHGTQYF	TGCGCCAGCAGCCTTTATGGGCGGACCCACGGTACGCAGTATTTT
TRBV7-2	15	TRBJ1-5	once	-	CASSPKVGLNQPQHF	TGTGCCAGCAGCCCCAAAGTAGGGTTAAATCAGCCCCAGCATTTT
TRBV27	17	TRBJ2-2	-	TRBD2	CASRVSGGLFGTGELFF	TGTGCCAGCAGGGTTAGCGGGGGGTTGTTCGGCACCGGGGAGCTGTTTTTT
TRBV28	14	TRBJ2-2	-	-	CASSLFSNTGELFF	TGTGCCAGCAGTTTATTCTCTAACACCGGGGAGCTGTTTTTT
TRBV27	13	TRBJ2-1	-	TRBD2	CASRGLAGGQFFF	TGTGCCAGCAGGGGACTAGCGGGGGGGCAGTTTTTCTTC
TRBV27	14	TRBJ1-4	-	-	CASSLAGLGEKLFF	TGTGCCAGCAGTTTAGCGGGATTAGGTGAAAAACTGTTTTTT
TRBV7-9	12	TRBJ2-7	-	-	CASSQGSYEQYF	TGTGCCAGCAGCCAGGGGTCCTACGAGCAGTACTTC
TRBV2	12	TRBJ1-2	-	-	CASSVRGHGYTF	TGTGCCAGCAGTGTGCGGGGACATGGCTACACCTTC
TRBV6-5	14	TRBJ2-1	-	TRBD1	CASSYSGQGNEQFF	TGTGCCAGCAGTTATTCCGGACAGGGCAATGAGCAGTTCTTC
TRBV5-1	16	TRBJ2-5	-	TRBD1	CASSEIPGTGQETQYF	TGCGCCAGCAGCGAAATCCCCGGGACAGGGCAAGAGACCCAGTACTTC
TRBV5-4	16	TRBJ1-2	-	-	CASSLRRGRAPYGYTF	TGTGCCAGCAGCTTGAGGAGGGGAAGGGCTCCCTATGGCTACACCTTC
TRBV14	16	TRBJ2-1	-	TRBD1	CASSQDLGQGYNEQFF	TGTGCCAGCAGCCAAGATCTAGGACAGGGTTACAATGAGCAGTTCTTC
TRBV30	15	TRBJ2-1	-	TRBD2	CAWTSGESSYNEQFF	TGTGCCTGGACTAGCGGGGAAAGCTCCTACAATGAGCAGTTCTTC
TRBV10-3	15	TRBJ2-3	few	TRBD1	CAITPGQGGSDTQYF	TGTGCCATTACGCCGGGACAGGGAGGATCAGATACGCAGTATTTT
TRBV7-3	18	TRBJ2-1	once	TRBD2	CASSLASGTSGGSNEQFF	TGTGCCAGCAGCTTAGCATCCGGGACTAGCGGGGGGTCCAATGAGCAGTTCTTC
TRBV7-9	12	TRBJ2-1	-	-	CASSLTDNEQFF	TGTGCCAGCAGCTTGACAGACAATGAGCAGTTCTTC
TRBV27	15	TRBJ1-5	-	-	CASSLTGNSNQPQHF	TGTGCCAGCAGCCTTACAGGGAATAGCAATCAGCCCCAGCATTTT
TRBV18	14	TRBJ1-4	once	TRBD1	CASSPDRGNEKLFF	TGTGCCAGCTCACCGGACAGGGGAAATGAAAAACTGTTTTTT
TRBV24-1	16	TRBJ2-2	medium-sized	-	CATSDMTAGTPGELFF	TGTGCCACCAGTGATATGACGGCAGGGACCCCCGGGGAGCTGTTTTTT
TRBV7-3	13	TRBJ1-5	-	-	CASSAGLNQPQHF	TGTGCCAGCAGCGCAGGACTCAATCAGCCCCAGCATTTT